The clone carrying this T cell receptor beta chain appeared once. The target antigen is unknown. Germline loops: CDR1 KGHSH, CDR2 LQKENI. This CDR3 has 14 amino acids. V lost 4 bases to trimming and J lost 1 base; unmatched junction nucleotides: 2. Together with a sample-barcoded 5' primer, a J-beta primer mix was included in a second PCR lasting about 6 to 11 cycles. TCRdb ran MiXCR on the 5' RACE reads and lists one entry per CDR3 protein. The sample has about a million distinct CDR3 sequences, just over 50% seen once; the top ten hold around 21%. This sample is part of a study of blood T cells in healthy people across ages. Regarding the study as a whole: TCR beta diversity tracked closely with naive T cell percentage.

The rearrangement links TRBV18 to TRBJ1-1; 8 bases map to TRBD1. Sample: blood. The receptor's source is a woman aged 55-69 years in good health. The CDR3 sequence: CASSRDRKNTEAFF. Written as DNA, the CDR3 is TGTGCCAGCTCACGGGACAGGAAGAACACTGAAGCTTTCTTT.